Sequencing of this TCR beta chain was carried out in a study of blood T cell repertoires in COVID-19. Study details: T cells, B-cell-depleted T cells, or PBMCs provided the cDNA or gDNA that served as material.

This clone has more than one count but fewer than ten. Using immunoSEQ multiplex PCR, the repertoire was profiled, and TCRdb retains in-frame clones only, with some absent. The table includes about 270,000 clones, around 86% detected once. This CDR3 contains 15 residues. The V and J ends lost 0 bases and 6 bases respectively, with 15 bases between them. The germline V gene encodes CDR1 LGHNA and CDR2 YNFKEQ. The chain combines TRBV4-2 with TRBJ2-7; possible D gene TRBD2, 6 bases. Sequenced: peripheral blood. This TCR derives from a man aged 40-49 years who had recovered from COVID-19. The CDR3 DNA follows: TGTGCCAGCAGCCAAGACAAGGGACTCCTCGGCGAGCAGTACTTC. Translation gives CASSQDKGLLGEQYF.